This TCR beta chain is drawn from a study of blood T cell repertoires in COVID-19. Background on the study: Spain, Italy and the United States supplied samples that represented acute and convalescent COVID-19. T cells, B-cell-depleted T cells, or PBMCs provided the cDNA or gDNA that served as material.

Original methodology: Reference gene primer amplification yielded estimated nucleated cell counts. Clones were read by immunoSEQ multiplex PCR, and TCRdb kept only the in-frame ones, dropping some. V, J and clone size are those of that table, while D and trimming were read from the DNA. The repertoire holds over 200,000 clones, with more than 70% as singletons. The CDR3 runs to 14 residues. V dropped 6 bases and J dropped 4 bases, with 15 bases sitting between them. Germline-derived CDR1 and CDR2 are MNHEY and SMNVEV (reference sequence). The receptor was isolated from a middle-aged man with active or convalescent COVID-19. The chain employs TRBV27 and TRBJ1-2; no definite D call. The specimen was peripheral blood. This CDR3 is CASSPLQASYGYTF. CDR3 nucleotides: TGTGCCAGCAGCCCCCTGCAGGCGAGCTATGGCTACACCTTC.